This paragraph reports one T cell receptor (beta chain). This clone appeared once. What this receptor recognizes is not known. No qualities accompany the bases; no much larger clone lies one base away. The library was produced with the immunoSEQ multiplex PCR assay. The multiplex PCR relied on a mix of 60 forward primers for TCR Vbeta segments and 13 reverse primers for TCR Jbeta segments. The CDR3 region of rearranged TCR beta genes was amplified from genomic DNA with a multiplex PCR assay. Amplified TCR beta libraries were sequenced as 87-base-pair reads on the Illumina HiSeq System. From the authors' description of their analysis: A later analysis tallied around 80 million unique TCR beta chains across the 666 repertoires, and some 12 million of those chains were shared by two or more donors. To remove PCR and sequencing errors, raw reads were error-corrected and collapsed into unique sequences using a nearest-neighbor algorithm that merged closely related sequences. V, D and J gene segments were assigned by aligning CDR3 sequences to IMGT reference sequences. For a sequence to be retained, a match of at least six nucleotides to both a V gene segment and a J gene segment was required. A rearrangement was called productive if the CDR3 had no stop codons and remained in frame with V and J, and every other rearrangement was called non-productive. CDR3 was defined according to IMGT convention as the region running from the second conserved V-encoded cysteine to the conserved J-encoded phenylalanine. In an earlier analysis of roughly 610 of the donors, sequences lacking an unambiguous match to a single V gene segment were excluded. In an earlier analysis of a few hundred of the donors, a V segment was called functional when productive rearrangements were above 56.7%, and segregating when the standard deviation between donors exceeded 5%. To diagnose cytomegalovirus status from the catalog of TCR beta chain sequences, a statistical classification framework was built. A later analysis assigned V and J genes by comparing TCR nucleotide sequences with IMGT/GENE-DB human TR gene sequences. In a later analysis, CDR3 sequences and most-parsimonious VDJ recombination scenarios were assigned using the TCRdist pipeline. In a later analysis, each TCR beta chain was defined by its CDR3 amino acid sequence together with its V-gene family, and reads without a unique V-gene family were excluded. In a later analysis, fewer than 650 highly shared, low-generation-probability nucleotide sequences were removed to address suspected cross-contamination and a sequencing artifact. In a later analysis, a clonal expansion index for each public chain was calculated from normalized within-repertoire ranks of inferred template counts. In a later analysis, generation probabilities were computed using a VDJ recombination model fitted to out-of-frame rearrangements, and the results were checked against IGoR. In a later analysis, TCR-TCR, TCR-HLA and TCR-CMV co-occurrence was scored with hypergeometric tests, and a repertoire-size bias correction was applied to TCR pairs. To estimate false discovery rates, a later analysis permuted the HLA or CMV assignments 20 times. In a later analysis, co-occurring TCRs were grouped using DBSCAN, and TCRdist sequence similarity was added for clustering within HLA-allele-positive subsets. For co-occurrence clustering, repertoires with fewer than 30,000 or more than 120,000 public chains were excluded, along with four to six repertoires with anomalous nucleotide sharing. Entries here come from immuneACCESS through TCRdb and include only in-frame sequences with V and J called. Some clones fail to appear in such tables; in the studies checked, an unresolved V gene covers under half of the shortfall, and the cause of the remainder is unknown. V, J and clone size are taken as reported in that table, and D and trimming were inferred from the DNA itself. Recorded for this sample are roughly 93,000 clones; around 67% of them occurred a single time. The biggest ten clones account for approximately 2% of the sample.

This record belongs to a study of cytomegalovirus exposure and HLA in healthy donors (dated by TCRdb to about 2017). Context from the whole study: An earlier analysis of 587 of the donors reported 276 Gb of sequence data and around 110 million unique TCR beta sequences obtained from around 180 million T cells. An early release covering around 630 HLA-typed donors comprised about 310 gigabases of sequencing data and tens of millions of unique TCR sequences. Of the approximately 400 genotyped donors, roughly 85% fell in the genetic ancestry cluster associated with self-reported Caucasian donors. The study aimed to test whether cataloging public T cell receptors could reveal signatures of past pathogen exposure. The study profiled the T cell repertoires of more than 500 subjects by immunosequencing and related them to cytomegalovirus serostatus. In addition to the first cohort of approximately 670 subjects, a separate validation cohort of 120 different subjects was used. High-throughput TCR immunosequencing, statistical association of individual TCRs with disease status, and machine learning were combined to predict cytomegalovirus infection status. To study patterns of TCR occurrence, a later analysis re-analyzed previously published TCR beta repertoires from just over 650 donors and added high-resolution HLA genotyping. In the later analysis, no new phenotypic data were used to find candidate immune exposures; instead, reliance was placed on TCR beta sequences and their occurrence across donors. To decide whether each TCR beta V gene segment behaved as functional or pseudogenic, an earlier analysis of some 540 of the donors relied on high-throughput TCR beta sequencing. Alongside the repertoire data, information on donor age, sex, ethnicity and CMV serostatus was compiled. A later genetic analysis used genome-wide SNP genotypes for about three fifths of the 666 donors, treating that subset as a discovery cohort. All discovery cohort repertoires had been generated using a single sequencing platform. HLA typing covered class I and class II loci at four-digit resolution. Typing coverage varied by locus: roughly 629-640 donors for A, B, C, DRB1 and DQB1; approximately 500 for DQA1; over 600 for DPA1; roughly 450 for DPB1. A few DR-DQ haplotypes were handled as single units for association and clustering because linkage in the cohort was strong. Across approximately 400 genotyped donors of the cohort, an average of about 250,000 unique TCR beta nucleotide sequences per donor were sequenced, and approximately 17% of those sequences were non-productive. Overall study outcomes, separate from this receptor: A further reported finding was that TCR beta sequences accurately predicted the HLA-A and HLA-B alleles for most subjects in the first cohort. When HLA alleles, especially DR and DQ, strongly co-occurred, TCR associations were difficult to assign to individual alleles. In both the original and validation cohorts, the classifier was reported to diagnose cytomegalovirus status with high specificity and sensitivity. In this cohort, only TCR beta chains were sequenced, and detectable features were limited by the absence of alpha or paired-chain data. Broadly in line with IMGT annotations, most TCR beta V segments showed up in productive rearrangements about 87% or about 30% of the time in an earlier analysis of around 600 of the donors. Linkage disequilibrium might explain the correlated functional status among segregating V segments, but an unknown experimental factor could not be ruled out. According to the authors, the approach could potentially be generalized to other disease states and immunological phenotypes. Several of the top co-occurrence clusters appeared to be linked to parvovirus B19, influenza, CMV and Epstein-Barr virus, according to a later analysis. The sequencing pipeline was judged likely to have produced a cluster of highly shared sequence variants as a technical artifact. In a later analysis, the rate of TCR association differed among HLA loci, with DRB1 alleles having the most associated TCRs and HLA-C alleles having the fewest. An association between a missense DCLRE1C variant and V-gene and J-gene trimming of TCR beta chains was found in a later genetic analysis and replicated in an independent cohort. In a later analysis, most CMV-associated TCR beta chains were found to appear HLA-restricted, with HLA associations seemingly driven largely by CMV exposure. Compared with the roughly 670-donor mean, donors in an Asian-associated ancestry cluster had fewer N-insertions in productive TCRs, according to a later genetic analysis. At a false discovery rate of 0.05, a later analysis linked some 17,000 TCR beta sequences to specific HLA alleles. While some public TCRs were present in many individuals, most TCR sequences turned up only very rarely across donors. In vitro tests confirmed that a few of the cytomegalovirus-associated TCR beta chains recognize cytomegalovirus antigens. Presence/absence analyses assumed roughly uniform sequencing depth across donors, an assumption that may not hold. For the cohort, immune exposure information was limited to CMV serostatus. Some IMGT-functional V segments, including TRBV6-2 and TRBV6-3, could not be told apart with the 87-base-pair reads, so those segments were excluded. Compared with equally common non-associated chains, HLA-associated TCR beta chains in a later analysis were more clonally expanded and had lower generation probabilities. The study listed approximately 150 TCR beta chains as associated with cytomegalovirus. The earlier analysis of about 600 of the donors excluded roughly 17 rarely observed V segments, including chromosome 9 orphons, because counts were too low. Because some donors lacked HLA typing at each locus, the association tests relied only on the typed subset.

V is trimmed back by 3 bases and J by 8 bases, and the junction contains 5 bases that no gene match accounts for. CDR1 and CDR2 (MDHEN, SYDVKM) derive from the germline V gene. The CDR3 has 13 amino acids, counting the end cysteine and phenylalanine. Only the CDR3 part of the read is kept: 39 bases, read in frame from the first base. The cohort was made up of 650 to 700 healthy bone marrow donors. At the time of sampling, all cohort members were nominally healthy, though unrecorded immune exposures were likely present. The donor was CMV seronegative and belonged to the group of approximately 320 seronegative cohort members. Each donor provided a peripheral blood sample, and peripheral blood mononuclear cells were used for TCR beta sequencing. The Qiagen DNeasy Blood Extraction Kit was used to extract genomic DNA from the blood cell samples.

The TCR sequence derives from a male donor in good health and CMV-seronegative. What was sequenced was PBMCs. The chain couples TRBV28 to TRBJ1-1, with 8 junctional bases fitting TRBD1. The nucleotide sequence is given as TGTGCCAGCAGTTTGAGACAGGGGCAAGAAGCTTTCTTT. Its protein product is CASSLRQGQEAFF.